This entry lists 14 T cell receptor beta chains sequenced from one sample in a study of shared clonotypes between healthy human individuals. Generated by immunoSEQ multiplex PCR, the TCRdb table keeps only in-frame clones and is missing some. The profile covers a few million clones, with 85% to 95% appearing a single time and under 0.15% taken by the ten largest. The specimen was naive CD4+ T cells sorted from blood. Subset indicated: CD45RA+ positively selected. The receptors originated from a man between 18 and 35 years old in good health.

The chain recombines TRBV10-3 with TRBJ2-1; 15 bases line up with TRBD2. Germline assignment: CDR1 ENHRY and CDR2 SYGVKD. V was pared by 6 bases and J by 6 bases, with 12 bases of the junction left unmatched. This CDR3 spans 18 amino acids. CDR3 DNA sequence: TGTGCCATCAGCCGGACTAGCGGGGGGGCGGTCCTGTCCAATGAGCAGTTCTTC. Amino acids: CAISRTSGGAVLSNEQFF.

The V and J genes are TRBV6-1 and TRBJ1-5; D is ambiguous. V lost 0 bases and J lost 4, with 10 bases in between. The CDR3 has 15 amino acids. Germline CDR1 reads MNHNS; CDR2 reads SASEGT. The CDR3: CASSEALVKNQPQHF. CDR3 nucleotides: TGTGCCAGCAGTGAAGCCCTTGTGAAGAATCAGCCCCAGCATTTT.

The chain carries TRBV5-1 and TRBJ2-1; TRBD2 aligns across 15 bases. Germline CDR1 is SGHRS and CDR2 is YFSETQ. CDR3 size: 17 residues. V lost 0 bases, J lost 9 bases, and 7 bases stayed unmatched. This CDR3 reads CASSLAGTSGRNVEQFF. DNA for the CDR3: TGCGCCAGCAGCTTGGCCGGGACTAGCGGGAGGAATGTTGAGCAGTTCTTC.

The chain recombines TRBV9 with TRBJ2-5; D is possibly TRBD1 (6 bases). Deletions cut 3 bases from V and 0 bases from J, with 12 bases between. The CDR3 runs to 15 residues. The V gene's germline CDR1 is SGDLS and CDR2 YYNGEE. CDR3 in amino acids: CASSAGDTNQETQYF. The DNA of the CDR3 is TGTGCCAGCAGCGCTGGGGACACCAACCAAGAGACCCAGTACTTC.

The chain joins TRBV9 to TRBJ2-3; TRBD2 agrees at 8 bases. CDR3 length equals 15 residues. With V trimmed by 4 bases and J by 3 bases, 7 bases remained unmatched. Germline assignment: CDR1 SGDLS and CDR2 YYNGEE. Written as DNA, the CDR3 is TGTGCCAGCAGCAGGGCGGGGGGTGGTACAGATACGCAGTATTTT. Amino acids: CASSRAGGGTDTQYF.

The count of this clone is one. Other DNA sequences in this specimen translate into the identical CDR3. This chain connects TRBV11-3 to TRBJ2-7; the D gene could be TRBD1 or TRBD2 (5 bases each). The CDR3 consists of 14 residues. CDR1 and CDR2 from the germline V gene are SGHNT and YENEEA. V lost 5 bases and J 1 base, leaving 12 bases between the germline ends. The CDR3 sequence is CASSPGTGSYEQYF. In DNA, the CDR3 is TGTGCCAGCAGCCCTGGGACCGGTTCCTACGAGCAGTACTTC.

CDR3 protein: CASKFSSGPYNEQFF. In DNA, the CDR3 is TGTGCCAGCAAGTTCAGTAGCGGCCCCTACAATGAGCAGTTCTTC. This rearrangement joins TRBV2 to TRBJ2-1; tentatively, D is TRBD2 (6 bases). The CDR3 is made up of 15 amino acids. V lost 7 bases, J lost 2 bases, and 15 bases lay in between. Germline assignment: CDR1 SNHLY and CDR2 FYNNEI.

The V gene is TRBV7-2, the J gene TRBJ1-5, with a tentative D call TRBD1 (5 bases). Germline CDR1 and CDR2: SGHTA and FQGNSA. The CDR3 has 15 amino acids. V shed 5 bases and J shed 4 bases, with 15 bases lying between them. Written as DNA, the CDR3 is TGTGCCAGCAGCCTTCTGGGGGATATAAATCAGCCCCAGCATTTT. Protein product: CASSLLGDINQPQHF.

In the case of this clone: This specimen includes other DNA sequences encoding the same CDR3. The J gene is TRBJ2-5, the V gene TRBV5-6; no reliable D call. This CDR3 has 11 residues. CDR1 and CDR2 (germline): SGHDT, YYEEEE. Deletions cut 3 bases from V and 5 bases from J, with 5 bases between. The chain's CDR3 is CASSSGETQYF. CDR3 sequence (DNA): TGTGCCAGCAGCTCTGGGGAGACCCAGTACTTC.

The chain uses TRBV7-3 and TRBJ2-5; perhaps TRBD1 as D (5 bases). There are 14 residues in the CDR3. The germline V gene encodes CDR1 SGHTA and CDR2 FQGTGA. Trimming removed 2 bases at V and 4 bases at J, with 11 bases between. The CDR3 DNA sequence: TGTGCCAGCAGCTTACACCAGGGCGGAGAGACCCAGTACTTC. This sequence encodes CASSLHQGGETQYF.

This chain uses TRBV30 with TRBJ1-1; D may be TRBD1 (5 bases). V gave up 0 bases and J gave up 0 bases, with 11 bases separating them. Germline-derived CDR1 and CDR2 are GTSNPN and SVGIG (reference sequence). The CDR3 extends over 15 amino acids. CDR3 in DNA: TGTGCCTGGAGTGTTGCGGGACGGATGAACACTGAAGCTTTCTTT. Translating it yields CAWSVAGRMNTEAFF.

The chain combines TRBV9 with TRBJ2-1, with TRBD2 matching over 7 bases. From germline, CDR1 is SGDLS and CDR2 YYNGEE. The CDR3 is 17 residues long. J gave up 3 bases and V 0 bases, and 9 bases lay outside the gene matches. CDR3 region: CASSVVGGRQNYNEQFF. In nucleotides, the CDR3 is TGTGCCAGCAGCGTAGTGGGAGGGAGGCAAAACTACAATGAGCAGTTCTTC.

This CDR3 is CSVKLAGNHEQYF. The DNA for the CDR3 is TGCAGCGTCAAACTAGCGGGGAACCACGAGCAGTACTTC. The rearrangement uses TRBV29-1 and TRBJ2-7, with 10 nucleotides matching TRBD2. With V trimmed by 6 bases and J by 5 bases, 7 bases remained unmatched. Germline CDR1 reads SQVTM; CDR2 reads ANQGSEA. The CDR3 extends over 13 amino acids.

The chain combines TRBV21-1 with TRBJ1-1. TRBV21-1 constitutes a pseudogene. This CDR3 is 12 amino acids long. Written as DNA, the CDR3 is TGTGCCAGCACCATAGGCCCCCTCGGAGCTTTCTTT. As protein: CASTIGPLGAFF.